The TCR beta chain described here comes from a study of OX40 agonist ivuxolimab in advanced cancers. Study observations and caveats: A proportion of nonresponders additionally exhibited low normalized T-cell clonal expansion. Clonal expansion by week 6 occurred in CD4+ and CD8+ blood T cells (at 0.1 to 3.0 mg/kg).

Sequencing used immunoSEQ multiplex PCR; TCRdb keeps in-frame clones, though not all of them. The sample comprises roughly 69,000 clones, around 93% of which are singletons, and less than 5% rests with the top ten. The germline V gene has CDR1 GTSNPN and CDR2 SVGIG (reference sequence). This CDR3 has 14 residues. To note about this clone: Its cognate antigen is unknown.

The chain employs TRBV30 and TRBJ2-7; perhaps D is TRBD1 or TRBD2 (5 bases each). This receptor was obtained from an adult with an advanced solid tumor such as melanoma, head and neck, liver or kidney cancer. This specimen was CD4+ or CD8+ T cells sorted from blood, taken in a trial of the OX40 agonist ivuxolimab. CDR3 in DNA: TGTGCTTCCACTCGCTGGGACGGGACCTACGAGCAGTACTTC. Encoded protein: CASTRWDGTYEQYF.